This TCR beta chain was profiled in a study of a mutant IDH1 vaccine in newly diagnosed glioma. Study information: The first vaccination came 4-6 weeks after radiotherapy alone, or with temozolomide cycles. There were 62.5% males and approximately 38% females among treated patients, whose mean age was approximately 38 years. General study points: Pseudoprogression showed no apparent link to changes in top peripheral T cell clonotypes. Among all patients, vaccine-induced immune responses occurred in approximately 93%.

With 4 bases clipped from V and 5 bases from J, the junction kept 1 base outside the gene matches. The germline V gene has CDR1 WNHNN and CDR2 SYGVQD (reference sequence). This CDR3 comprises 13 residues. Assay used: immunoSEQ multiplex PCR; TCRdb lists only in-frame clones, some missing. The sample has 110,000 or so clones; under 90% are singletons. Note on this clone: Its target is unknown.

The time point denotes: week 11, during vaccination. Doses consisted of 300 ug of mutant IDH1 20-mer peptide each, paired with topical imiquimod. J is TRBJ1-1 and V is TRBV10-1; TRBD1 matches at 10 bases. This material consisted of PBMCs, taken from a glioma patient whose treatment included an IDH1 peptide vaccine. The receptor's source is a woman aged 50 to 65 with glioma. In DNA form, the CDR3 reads TGCGCCAGCAGTGGGACAGGGGGGACTGAAGCTTTCTTT. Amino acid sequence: CASSGTGGTEAFF.